Shown below are 3 T cell receptor beta chains from a single sample sequenced in a study of shared clonotypes between healthy human individuals. The assay was immunoSEQ multiplex PCR, and TCRdb's table has in-frame clones only and misses some. The data show about 1.1 million clones, 70% to 85% seen once. The sample consisted of memory CD4+ T cells from PBMCs. Subset here: CD45RA-negative fraction. These receptors all come from a man between 18 and 35 years old in good health. Some clones in this sample may be carry-over from other donors' samples.

V gene TRBV28 combines with J gene TRBJ1-1; D ambiguous. Trimming cost V 1 base and J 0 bases, with 15 bases left between them. This CDR3 is built from 17 residues. Germline loops: CDR1 MDHEN, CDR2 SYDVKM. In DNA, the CDR3 is TGTGCCAGCAGTTTATTGGATATTGGGAACTTGAACACTGAAGCTTTCTTT. Encoded protein: CASSLLDIGNLNTEAFF.

V usage is TRBV5-4 and J usage is TRBJ1-3, with D possibly matching TRBD1 (6 bases). The CDR3 is 16 amino acids. The germline CDR1 and CDR2 sequences are SGHNT and YYREEE (reference sequence). Trimming shortened V by 0 bases and J by 0 bases, and 10 bases separated the two germline ends. In DNA, the CDR3 is TGTGCCAGCAGCTTGGATATGGGGGCCTCTGGAAACACCATATATTTT. Translating gives CASSLDMGASGNTIYF.

The gene calls are TRBV29-1 and TRBJ1-4, with TRBD1 matching 7 bases. This CDR3 spans 15 amino acids. Per germline, CDR1 SQVTM and CDR2 ANQGSEA. The J segment lost 7 bases and the V segment lost 1 base, leaving 9 bases of the junction unmatched. The CDR3, as DNA: TGCAGCGTTGAAGGACAGGGAGGTGAAGGTGAAAAACTGTTTTTT. It translates to CSVEGQGGEGEKLFF.